This entry concerns a single T cell receptor (beta chain). Its antigen remains unknown. The source of the sample is a study of monozygotic twins with inflammatory bowel disease. The CDR3 covers 13 residues. TCRdb reprocessed the 5' RACE reads and reports one entry per CDR3 protein, with no DNA. The sample data list around 410,000 distinct CDR3 sequences. Whole-study findings and limits: Perhaps reflecting limited power, concordant and discordant twins did not differ in repertoire similarity.

The receptor comes from a human donor with ulcerative colitis or Crohn's disease, or a healthy co-twin of an affected twin (not recorded which). Material for sequencing was blood. This chain joins TRBV12-3 or TRBV12-4 and TRBJ2-7; the TRBD1 assignment by TCRdb is unverifiable without DNA. The CDR3: CASSLYEGEEQYF.